This note documents a single TCR beta chain sequence. Its antigen is still unknown. The CDR3 loop spans 18 amino acids. Per the germline V gene, CDR1 is MNHEY and CDR2 is SVGEGT. V was trimmed by 4 bases and J by 0 bases, leaving 16 bases between them. The data were obtained in a study of blood T cells in healthy people across ages. Alongside a J-beta primer mix, a sample-barcoded 5' primer served in a second PCR lasting about 6 to 11 cycles. Each cDNA molecule received a tag from a template-switch adaptor that had 12 random nucleotides. TCRdb re-analysed the 5' RACE reads in MiXCR, keeping a single row per CDR3 protein. This sample has approximately 770,000 distinct CDR3 sequences, with 58% found just once. Per sample, a minimum of 6 million PBMCs were isolated. The total RNA that was extracted per sample amounted to at least 5.5 micrograms. Study-wide points: Diversity figures based on one million T cells were deemed too low.

The chain employs TRBV6-2 or TRBV6-3 and TRBJ1-6; D not resolved. Sequenced input: blood. The source of this sequence is a young man in good health. The CDR3 region is CASSSDRGGSSYNSPLHF. In nucleotides, the CDR3 is TGTGCCAGCAGTTCGGATCGAGGCGGGAGCTCCTATAATTCACCCCTCCACTTT.